This passage covers 7 T cell receptor beta chains from one sample sequenced in a study of Ad26.COV2.S vaccination and SARS-CoV-2 variants. Some clones are missing from TCRdb's copy, which holds only in-frame ones; the method was immunoSEQ multiplex PCR. The sample has about 400,000 clones, 75% to 90% seen once. Treatment reported: 19 received Ad26.COV2.S at low or high dose, single or two shots; several received placebo; per-sample allocation not given. Repertoires come from day 63 after the first vaccine or placebo injection. The sequenced sample was peripheral blood, obtained in a trial of Ad26.COV2.S vaccine versus placebo. The origin of the receptors is a person between 18 and 60 years old who received the Ad26.COV2.S COVID-19 vaccine or a placebo.

The V call is TRBV5-4, the J call TRBJ1-4; possible D gene TRBD1, 5 bases. With 4 bases removed from V and 7 bases from J, the gap between germline ends came to 17 bases. The CDR3 is 15 amino acids. Germline V CDR1 and CDR2: SGHNT, YYREEE (reference sequence). CDR3 protein: CASSVSWGAGEKLFF. CDR3 nucleotide sequence: TGTGCCAGCAGCGTTTCCTGGGGCGCCGGTGAAAAACTGTTTTTT.

This clone was counted once. The chain employs TRBV6-5 and TRBJ2-7; D remains ambiguous. Trimming removed 8 bases from V and 2 bases from J, with 4 bases in between. Germline CDR1 reads MNHEY; CDR2 reads SVGAGI. The CDR3 is 10 amino acids. CDR3 coding DNA: TGTGCCAGCTCGACCTACGAGCAGTACTTC. Amino acids: CASSTYEQYF.

The V gene is TRBV18, the J gene TRBJ2-5, with 8 bases aligning to TRBD2. Germline CDR1 reads KGHSH; CDR2 reads LQKENI. V shed 2 bases, J shed 0 bases, and the junction held 2 bases outside the gene matches. The CDR3 is made up of 15 amino acids. This CDR3 reads CASSPEAGDQETQYF. The CDR3 DNA is TGTGCCAGCTCACCAGAAGCGGGAGACCAAGAGACCCAGTACTTC.

In regard to this clone: This specimen includes other DNA sequences encoding the same CDR3. The V call is TRBV28, the J call TRBJ1-2; possibly TRBD1 for D (5 bases). Germline V gene data show CDR1 as MDHEN and CDR2 as SYDVKM. The CDR3 length is 12 residues. The V end lost 1 base, the J end lost 5 bases, and 5 bases lay between the germline ends. The chain's CDR3 is CASSLSGYGYTF. CDR3 nucleotide sequence: TGTGCCAGCAGTTTATCAGGGTATGGCTACACCTTC.

Remarks on this clone: This sample includes further DNA sequences coding for the same CDR3. This sequence joins TRBV9 and TRBJ1-4; D is unclear. Germline values: CDR1 SGDLS, CDR2 YYNGEE. Trimming took off 2 bases at V and 0 bases at J, with 5 bases between the two ends. CDR3 size: 14 residues. Here the CDR3 reads CASSVETTNEKLFF. As DNA, the CDR3 is TGTGCCAGCAGCGTGGAGACAACTAATGAAAAACTGTTTTTT. The whole variable domain, filled in from reference TRBV9 and TRBJ1-4, reads DSGVTQTPKHLITATGQRVTLRCSPRSGDLSVYWYQQSLDQGLQFLIQYYNGEERAKGNILERFSAQQFPDLHSELNLSSLELGDSALYFCASSVETTNEKLFFGSGTQLSVL.

This chain joins TRBV11-2 and TRBJ2-3; D may be TRBD1 (6 bases). The CDR3 has 15 residues. From germline, CDR1 is SGHAT and CDR2 FQNNGV. Trimming stripped 4 bases from V and 0 bases from J, with 11 bases between. In DNA, the CDR3 is TGTGCCAGCAGCTCCCACAGGGTTAGCACAGATACGCAGTATTTT. It yields the protein CASSSHRVSTDTQYF.

The chain combines TRBV21-1 with TRBJ1-5; the table's D call, TRBD1, was not checked against the DNA. TRBV21-1 is deemed a pseudogene. The CDR3 runs 16 residues. CDR3 sequence: CASSKCEGAGNQPQHF. As DNA, the CDR3 is TGTGCCAGCAGCAAATGCGAGGGGGCAGGCAATCAGCCCCAGCATTTT.